This T cell receptor beta chain came from a study of T cell responses to AZD1222 COVID-19 vaccine. Study-wide results and limits: Unmutated variant regions are reportedly the target of nearly half of TCRs that are spike-specific. Baseline testing showed seropositivity in only a handful of AZD1222 recipients. Repertoire sampling occurred only after the peak T cell response.

Method: immunoSEQ multiplex PCR; TCRdb's copy keeps in-frame clones and lacks some. This table holds 100,000 or so clones, 70% to 90% found once. The junction had 5 bases not matched to a gene; V was cut back by 6 bases and J by 7 bases. The CDR3 covers 14 residues. The germline V gene has CDR1 MNHEY and CDR2 SMNVEV (reference sequence). As for this clone: Antigen: not known.

The V and J genes are TRBV27 and TRBJ1-4; 10 bases are shared with TRBD1. The sequencing here drew on peripheral blood, taken 28 days after the second AZD1222 dose. This clonotype originated in an adult who received the AZD1222 COVID-19 vaccine. CDR3 DNA: TGTGCCAGCAGCTCCGGGACAGGGGTTGAAAAACTGTTTTTT. Translating it yields CASSSGTGVEKLFF.